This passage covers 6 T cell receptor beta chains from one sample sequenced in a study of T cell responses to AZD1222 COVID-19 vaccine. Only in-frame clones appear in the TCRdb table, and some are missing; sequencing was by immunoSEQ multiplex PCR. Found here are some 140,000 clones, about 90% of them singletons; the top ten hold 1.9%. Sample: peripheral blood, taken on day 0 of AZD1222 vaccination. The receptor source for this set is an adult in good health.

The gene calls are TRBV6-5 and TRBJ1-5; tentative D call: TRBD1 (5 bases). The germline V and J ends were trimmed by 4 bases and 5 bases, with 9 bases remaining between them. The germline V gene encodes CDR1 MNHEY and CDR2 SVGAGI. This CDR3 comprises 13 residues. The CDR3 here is CASSWGADQPQHF. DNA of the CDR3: TGTGCCAGCAGTTGGGGCGCGGATCAGCCCCAGCATTTT.

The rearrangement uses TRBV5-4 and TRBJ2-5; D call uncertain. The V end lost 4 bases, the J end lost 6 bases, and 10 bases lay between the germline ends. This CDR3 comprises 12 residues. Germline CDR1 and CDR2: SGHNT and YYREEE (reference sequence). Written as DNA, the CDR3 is TGTGCCAGCAGCACCCTGTTCCAGACCCAGTACTTC. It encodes CASSTLFQTQYF.

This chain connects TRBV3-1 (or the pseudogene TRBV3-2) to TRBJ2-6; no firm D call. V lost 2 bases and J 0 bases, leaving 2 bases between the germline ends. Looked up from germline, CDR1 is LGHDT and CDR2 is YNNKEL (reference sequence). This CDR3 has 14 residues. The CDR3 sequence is CASSQTSGANVLTF. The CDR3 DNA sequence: TGTGCCAGCAGCCAAACCTCTGGGGCCAACGTCCTGACTTTC.

CDR3 residues: CASTKTVANYGYTF. In DNA form, the CDR3 reads TGTGCCAGCACCAAGACAGTTGCTAACTATGGCTACACCTTC. V and J are TRBV2 and TRBJ1-2, with D perhaps matching TRBD1 (5 bases). There are 14 residues in the CDR3. Germline CDR1 reads SNHLY; CDR2 reads FYNNEI. The V and J ends lost 7 bases and 0 bases respectively, with 12 bases between them.

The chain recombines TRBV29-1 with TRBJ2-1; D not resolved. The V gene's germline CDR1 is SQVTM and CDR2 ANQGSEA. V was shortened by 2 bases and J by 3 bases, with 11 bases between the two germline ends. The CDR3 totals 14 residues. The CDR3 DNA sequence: TGCAGCGTTGAAAACCCCTGGGGCTACAATGAGCAGTTCTTC. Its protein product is CSVENPWGYNEQFF.

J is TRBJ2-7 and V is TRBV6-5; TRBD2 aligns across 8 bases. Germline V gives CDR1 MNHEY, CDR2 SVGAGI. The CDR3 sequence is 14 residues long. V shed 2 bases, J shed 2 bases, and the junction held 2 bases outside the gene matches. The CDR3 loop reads CASSYTSGTYEQYF. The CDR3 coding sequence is TGTGCCAGCAGTTACACTAGCGGAACCTACGAGCAGTACTTC.